Below, 13 T cell receptor beta chains from the same sample are listed, as sequenced in a study of low-dose radiotherapy and immunotherapy resistance in tumors. Time point given: before trial treatment. TRAV- and TRBV-specific primers were used for first-strand cDNA, which covered alpha and beta chains. TCR amplification ran 15 to 20 PCR cycles using constant-region and V-primer adapter primers. A single record per CDR3 protein comes from TCRdb applying MiXCR to the reads. Seen here are more than 50,000 distinct CDR3 sequences, about 30% observed once, and the top ten hold about 6.6%. This sample comprised PBMCs, obtained before treatment. The receptors shown here come from a male donor with rectosigmoid adenocarcinoma.

Notes on this clonotype: A far larger clone is one nucleotide away, so this likely arose from a read error. The V call is TRBV5-1, the J call TRBJ2-7, with 7 positions matching TRBD2. CDR3 length: 15 residues. Germline CDR1 is SGHRS and CDR2 is YFSETQ. With 1 base clipped from V and 7 bases from J, the junction kept 11 bases outside the gene matches. The CDR3 is CASSLKLASSNEQYF. The CDR3 DNA reads as TGCGCCAGCAGCTTGAAACTAGCGTCGTCCAATGAGCAGTACTTC.

This chain joins TRBV5-5 and TRBJ2-3, with 15 bases matching TRBD2. The V gene end was trimmed by 3 bases and the J gene end by 3 bases; junction bases not matched to a gene: 2. Germline lookup yields CDR1 SGHKS and CDR2 YYEKEE (reference sequence). The CDR3 contains 16 residues. The chain's CDR3 is CASSSGLAGGTDTQYF. The CDR3 DNA reads as TGTGCCAGCAGCTCTGGACTAGCGGGAGGGACAGATACGCAGTATTTT.

This clonotype appeared many times. This CDR3 is CASSQPGQGNSPLHF. The CDR3 coding sequence is TGCGCCAGCAGCCAACCGGGACAGGGCAACTCACCCCTCCACTTT. The chain recombines TRBV4-1 with TRBJ1-6; 9 positions match TRBD1. V lost 2 bases and J lost 10; bases outside the gene matches: 6. CDR3 length equals 15 residues. Germline V CDR1 and CDR2: MGHRA, YSYEKL.

This clonotype was seen many times. The chain joins TRBV27 to TRBJ1-1, with D tentatively TRBD1 (5 bases). V was clipped by 6 bases and J by 4 bases, with 12 bases between them. The CDR3 runs 13 residues. Germline values: CDR1 MNHEY, CDR2 SMNVEV (reference sequence). The CDR3 nucleotides read TGTGCCAGCAGCTGGGGGGGGGGCACTGAAGCTTTCTTT. Translation: CASSWGGGTEAFF.

This clonotype was seen only a few times. The chain carries TRBV5-3 and TRBJ2-7, with 7 bases fitting TRBD1. TRBV5-3 is sorted into the ORF group, with uncertain function. The CDR3 runs to 13 residues. The V and J ends lost 8 bases and 1 base, in that order; junction bases with no gene match: 6. The CDR3 DNA reads as TGTGCCAGCAGCCCCAGGGGGTCCTACGAGCAGTACTTC. The encoded protein is CASSPRGSYEQYF.

This chain connects TRBV7-6 to TRBJ2-3, with unresolved D. There are 15 residues in the CDR3. V was clipped by 5 bases and J by 2 bases, with 14 bases between them. Germline-derived CDR1 and CDR2 are SGHVS and FNYEAQ. The DNA for the CDR3 is TGTGCCAGCAGCCCTCTAATGGCGGTCACAGATACGCAGTATTTT. Residues: CASSPLMAVTDTQYF.

Concerning this clonotype itself: This likely traces to a read error, being one base from a far larger clone. The chain recombines TRBV5-4 with TRBJ2-1; D uncertain. V was cut by 1 base and J by 10 bases, with 15 bases left in between. This CDR3 comprises 14 residues. Germline V lookup: CDR1 SGHNT, CDR2 YYREEE (reference sequence). CDR3 region: CASSLYVRSYEQFF. CDR3 nucleotides: TGTGCCAGCAGCTTGTATGTACGGTCCTACGAGCAGTTCTTC. Full variable domain (outside the CDR3, taken from reference TRBV5-4 and TRBJ2-1): ETGVTQSPTHLIKTRGQQVTLRCSSQSGHNTVSWYQQALGQGPQFIFQYYREEENGRGNFPPRFSGLQFPNYSSELNVNALELDDSALYLCASSLYVRSYEQFFGPGTRLTVL.

Notes on this clonotype: Relative to the germline gene, one junction end is altered; a read error may explain this. The chain joins TRBV5-3 to TRBJ2-1; 12 bases match TRBD2. TRBV5-3 counts as an open reading frame of uncertain function. The length of the CDR3 is 16 residues. This CDR3 reads CASSSQTSGSVDEQFF. The CDR3 DNA sequence: TGTGCCAGCAGCTCGCAGACTAGCGGGAGTGTAGATGAGCAGTTCTTC.

The chain carries TRBV12-2 and TRBJ2-1; TRBD2 was called by the table and not checked on the DNA. TRBV12-2 is assigned pseudogene status. CDR3 length: 13 amino acids. The CDR3 DNA reads as TGTGCAAGTCGCTTAGACCCGCAGGTTGAGCAGTTCTTC. Translated, it gives CASRLDPQVEQFF.

This clonotype was recorded at least ten times. The chain employs TRBV19 and TRBJ1-2, with TRBD1 as a possible D gene (6 bases). This CDR3 is 16 amino acids long. V lost 1 base, J lost 5 bases, and 17 bases lay in between. Germline loops: CDR1 LNHDA, CDR2 SQIVND (reference sequence). The CDR3, as DNA: TGTGCCAGTAGTATAGCTGGCGGGACAAAGCAGTATGGCTACACCTTC. It specifies CASSIAGGTKQYGYTF.

This clonotype was observed many times. The chain uses TRBV6-2 or TRBV6-3 and TRBJ2-7; 10 bases are shared with TRBD1. CDR1 is MNHEY, CDR2 SVGEGT, per germline. The CDR3 totals 15 residues. With V trimmed by 4 bases and J by 3 bases, 6 bases remained unmatched. CDR3 residues: CASSSAGTGDYEQYF. The CDR3 DNA reads TGTGCCAGCAGTTCTGCCGGGACAGGGGACTACGAGCAGTACTTC.

The chain is built from TRBV7-2 and TRBJ2-5, with D possibly being TRBD2 (7 bases). The length of the CDR3 is 14 residues. Trimming cost V 1 base and J 7 bases, with 13 bases left between them. Germline assignment: CDR1 SGHTA and CDR2 FQGNSA. The CDR3 DNA reads TGTGCCAGCAGCTTAGGTCGGGGGGCAGGGACCCAGTACTTC. Translated: CASSLGRGAGTQYF.

V is TRBV6-5 and J is TRBJ2-7; 15 positions agree with TRBD2. The CDR3 is 16 residues long. The germline V gene encodes CDR1 MNHEY and CDR2 SVGAGI. V gave up 4 bases and J gave up 4 bases; unmatched junction bases: 5. The CDR3 sequence is CASSWTSGRVLYEQYF. CDR3 DNA: TGTGCCAGCAGTTGGACTAGCGGGAGGGTCCTATACGAGCAGTACTTC.